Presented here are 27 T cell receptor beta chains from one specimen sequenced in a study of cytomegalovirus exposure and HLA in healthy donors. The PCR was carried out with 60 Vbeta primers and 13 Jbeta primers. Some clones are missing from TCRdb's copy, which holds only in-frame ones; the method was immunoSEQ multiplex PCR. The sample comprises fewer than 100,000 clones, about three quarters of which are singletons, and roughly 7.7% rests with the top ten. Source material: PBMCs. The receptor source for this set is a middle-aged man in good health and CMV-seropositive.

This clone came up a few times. DNA for the CDR3: TGTGCCAGCAGCATCATTCAGGGGGGACGGGAGACCCAGTACTTC. Amino acid sequence: CASSIIQGGRETQYF. The chain uses TRBV5-4 and TRBJ2-5, with a tentative D call TRBD1 (7 bases). The V gene lost 4 bases and the J gene lost 5 bases, with 18 bases spanning the gap. CDR1 is SGHNT and CDR2 is YYREEE in the germline V gene (reference sequence). The CDR3 consists of 15 residues.

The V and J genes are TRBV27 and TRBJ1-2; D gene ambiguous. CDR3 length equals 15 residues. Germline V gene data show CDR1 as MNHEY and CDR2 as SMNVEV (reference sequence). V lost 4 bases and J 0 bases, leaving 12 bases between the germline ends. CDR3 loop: CASSSLDPTNYGYTF. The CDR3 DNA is TGTGCCAGCAGTTCTCTAGATCCGACTAACTATGGCTACACCTTC.

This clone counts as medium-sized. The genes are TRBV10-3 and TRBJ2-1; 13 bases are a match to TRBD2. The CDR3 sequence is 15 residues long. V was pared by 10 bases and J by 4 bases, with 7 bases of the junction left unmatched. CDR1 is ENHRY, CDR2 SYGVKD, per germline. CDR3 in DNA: TGTGCCACCCAGGGGACTAGCGGGGTTTACAATGAGCAGTTCTTC. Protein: CATQGTSGVYNEQFF.

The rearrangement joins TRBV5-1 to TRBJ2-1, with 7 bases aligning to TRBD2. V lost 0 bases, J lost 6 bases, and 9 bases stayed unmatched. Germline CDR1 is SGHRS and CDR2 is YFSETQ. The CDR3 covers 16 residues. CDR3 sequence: CASSLGVGGGINEQFF. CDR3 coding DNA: TGCGCCAGCAGCTTGGGAGTGGGGGGGGGTATCAATGAGCAGTTCTTC. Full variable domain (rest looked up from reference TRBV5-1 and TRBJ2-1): KAGVTQTPRYLIKTRGQQVTLSCSPISGHRSVSWYQQTPGQGLQFLFEYFSETQRNKGNFPGRFSGRQFSNSRSEMNVSTLELGDSALYLCASSLGVGGGINEQFFGPGTRLTVL.

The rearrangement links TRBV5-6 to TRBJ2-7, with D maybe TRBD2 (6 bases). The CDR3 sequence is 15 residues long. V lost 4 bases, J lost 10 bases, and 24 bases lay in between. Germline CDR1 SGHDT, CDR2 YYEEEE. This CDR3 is CASSRRIGEAPRQYF. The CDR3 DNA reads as TGTGCCAGCAGCCGACGGATCGGGGAGGCCCCCCGACAGTACTTC. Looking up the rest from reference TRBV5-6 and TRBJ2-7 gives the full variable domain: DAGVTQSPTHLIKTRGQQVTLRCSPKSGHDTVSWYQQALGQGPQFIFQYYEEEERQRGNFPDRFSGHQFPNYSSELNVNALLLGDSALYLCASSRRIGEAPRQYFGPGTRLTVT.

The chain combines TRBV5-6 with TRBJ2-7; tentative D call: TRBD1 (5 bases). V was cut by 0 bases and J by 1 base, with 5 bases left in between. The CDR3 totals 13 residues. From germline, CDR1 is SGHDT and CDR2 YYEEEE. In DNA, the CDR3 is TGTGCCAGCAGCTTGGGACAGTCCTACGAGCAGTACTTC. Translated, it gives CASSLGQSYEQYF.

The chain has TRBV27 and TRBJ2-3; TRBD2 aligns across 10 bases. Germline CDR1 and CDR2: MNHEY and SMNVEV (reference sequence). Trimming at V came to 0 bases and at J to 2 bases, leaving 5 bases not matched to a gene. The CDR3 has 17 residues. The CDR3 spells CASSLSKRGGYTDTQYF. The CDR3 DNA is TGTGCCAGCAGTTTATCTAAGCGGGGGGGCTACACAGATACGCAGTATTTT.

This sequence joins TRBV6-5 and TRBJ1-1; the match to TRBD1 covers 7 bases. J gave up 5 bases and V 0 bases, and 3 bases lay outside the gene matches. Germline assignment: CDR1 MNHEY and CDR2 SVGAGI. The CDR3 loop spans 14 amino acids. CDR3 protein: CASSYSAGGTEAFF. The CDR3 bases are TGTGCCAGCAGTTACTCGGCAGGGGGGACTGAAGCTTTCTTT.

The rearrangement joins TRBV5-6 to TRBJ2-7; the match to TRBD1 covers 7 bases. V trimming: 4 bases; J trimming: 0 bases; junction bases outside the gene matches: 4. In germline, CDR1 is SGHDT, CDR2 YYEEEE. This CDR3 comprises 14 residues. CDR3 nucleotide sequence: TGTGCCAGCAGCCCGGGGACAGTCTCCTACGAGCAGTACTTC. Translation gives CASSPGTVSYEQYF.

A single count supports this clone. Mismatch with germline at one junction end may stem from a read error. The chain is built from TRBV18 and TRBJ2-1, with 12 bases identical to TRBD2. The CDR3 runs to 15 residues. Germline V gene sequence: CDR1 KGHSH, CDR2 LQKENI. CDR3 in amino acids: CASSPLAGGSSVEFF. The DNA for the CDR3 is TGTGCCAGCTCCCCACTAGCGGGGGGCTCTTCCGTTGAGTTCTTC.

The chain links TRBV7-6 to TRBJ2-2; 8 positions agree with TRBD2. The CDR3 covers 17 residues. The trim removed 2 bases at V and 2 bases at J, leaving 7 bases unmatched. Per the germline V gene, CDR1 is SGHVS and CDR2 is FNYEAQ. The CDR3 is CASSLSFSGINTGELFF. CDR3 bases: TGTGCCAGCAGCTTAAGTTTTAGCGGGATTAACACCGGGGAGCTGTTTTTT.

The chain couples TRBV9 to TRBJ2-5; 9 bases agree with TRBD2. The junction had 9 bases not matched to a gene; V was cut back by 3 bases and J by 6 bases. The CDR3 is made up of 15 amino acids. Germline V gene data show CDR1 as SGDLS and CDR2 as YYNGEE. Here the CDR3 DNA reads TGTGCCAGCAGCGAGGGCGGGGGGGCCGCGAAGACCCAGTACTTC. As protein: CASSEGGGAAKTQYF.

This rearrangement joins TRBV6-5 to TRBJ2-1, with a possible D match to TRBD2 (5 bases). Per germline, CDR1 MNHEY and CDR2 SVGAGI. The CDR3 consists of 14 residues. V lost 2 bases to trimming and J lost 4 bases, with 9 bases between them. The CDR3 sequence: CASSYEGPYNEQFF. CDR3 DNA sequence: TGTGCCAGCAGTTACGAGGGTCCGTACAATGAGCAGTTCTTC.

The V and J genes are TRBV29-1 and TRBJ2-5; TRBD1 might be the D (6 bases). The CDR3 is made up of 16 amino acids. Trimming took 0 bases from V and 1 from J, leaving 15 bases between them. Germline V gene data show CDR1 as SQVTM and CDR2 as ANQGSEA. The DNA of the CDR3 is TGCAGCGTTGAAGAAAGCCAGGGGAACCGCCAAGAGACCCAGTACTTC. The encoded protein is CSVEESQGNRQETQYF.

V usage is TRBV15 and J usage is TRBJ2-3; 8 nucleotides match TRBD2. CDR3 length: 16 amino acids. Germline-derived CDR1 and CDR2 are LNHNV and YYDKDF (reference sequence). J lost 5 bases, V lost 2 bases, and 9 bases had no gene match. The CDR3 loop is CATSRRGSGGRDTQYF. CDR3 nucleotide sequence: TGTGCCACCAGCAGACGCGGAAGCGGGGGCCGAGATACGCAGTATTTT.

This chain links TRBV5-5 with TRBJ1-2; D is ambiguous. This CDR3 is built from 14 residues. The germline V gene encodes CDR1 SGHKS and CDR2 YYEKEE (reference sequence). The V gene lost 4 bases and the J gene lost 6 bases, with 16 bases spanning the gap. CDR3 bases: TGTGCCAGCAGCCCCTGGGTGGAGAGGAATGGCTACACCTTC. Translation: CASSPWVERNGYTF. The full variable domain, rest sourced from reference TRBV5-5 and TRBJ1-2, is DAGVTQSPTHLIKTRGQQVTLRCSPISGHKSVSWYQQVLGQGPQFIFQYYEKEERGRGNFPDRFSARQFPNYSSELNVNALLLGDSALYLCASSPWVERNGYTFGSGTRLTVV.

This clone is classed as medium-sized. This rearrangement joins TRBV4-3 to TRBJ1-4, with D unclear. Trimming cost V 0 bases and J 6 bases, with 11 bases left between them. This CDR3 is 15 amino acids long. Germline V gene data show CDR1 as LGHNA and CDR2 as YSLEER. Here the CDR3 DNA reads TGCGCCAGCAGCCAAGATGAGGCCGGGGATGAAAAACTGTTTTTT. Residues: CASSQDEAGDEKLFF.

CDR3 loop: CAISDNRRDQPQHF. CDR3 bases: TGTGCCATCAGTGACAACCGCAGGGATCAGCCCCAGCATTTT. The chain has TRBV10-3 and TRBJ1-5; weak D call: TRBD1 (5 bases). Germline lookup yields CDR1 ENHRY and CDR2 SYGVKD. V gave up 3 bases and J gave up 5 bases, with 11 bases separating them. This CDR3 has 14 residues.

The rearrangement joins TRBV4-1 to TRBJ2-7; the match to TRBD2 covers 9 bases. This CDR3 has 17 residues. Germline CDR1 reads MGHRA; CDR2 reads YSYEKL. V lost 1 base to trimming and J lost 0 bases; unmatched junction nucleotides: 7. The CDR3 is CASSQVTWTSDSYEQYF. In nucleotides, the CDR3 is TGCGCCAGCAGCCAAGTAACTTGGACTAGCGACTCCTACGAGCAGTACTTC.

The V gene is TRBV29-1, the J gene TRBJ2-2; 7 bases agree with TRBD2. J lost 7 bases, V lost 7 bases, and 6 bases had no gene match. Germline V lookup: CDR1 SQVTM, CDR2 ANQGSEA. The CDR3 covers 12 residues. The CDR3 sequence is CSGGGMVGELFF. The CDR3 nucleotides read TGCAGCGGGGGGGGGATGGTCGGGGAGCTGTTTTTT.

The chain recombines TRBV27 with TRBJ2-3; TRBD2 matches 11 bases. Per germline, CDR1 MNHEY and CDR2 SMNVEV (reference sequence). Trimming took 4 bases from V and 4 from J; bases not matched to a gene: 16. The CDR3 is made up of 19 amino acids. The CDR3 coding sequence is TGTGCCAGCAGTTCATTCCCCCCAAGACTAGCGGGATTTGCAGATACGCAGTATTTT. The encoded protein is CASSSFPPRLAGFADTQYF.

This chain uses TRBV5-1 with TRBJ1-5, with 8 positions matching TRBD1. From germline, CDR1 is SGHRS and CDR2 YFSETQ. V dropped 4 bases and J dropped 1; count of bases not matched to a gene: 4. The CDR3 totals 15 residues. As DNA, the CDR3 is TGCGCCAGCAGCCCCGGACAGGGAAGCAATCAGCCCCAGCATTTT. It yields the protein CASSPGQGSNQPQHF.

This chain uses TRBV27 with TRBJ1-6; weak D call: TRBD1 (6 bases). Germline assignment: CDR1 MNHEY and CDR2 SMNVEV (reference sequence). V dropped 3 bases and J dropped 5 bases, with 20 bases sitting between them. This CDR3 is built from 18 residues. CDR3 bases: TGTGCCAGCAGTTTCACCCCCCCAATGACAGGAAATAATTCACCCCTCCACTTT. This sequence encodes CASSFTPPMTGNNSPLHF.

The CDR3 DNA is TGCGCCAGCAGCTTCGGGGGAGCGGTGGAGACCCAGTACTTC. Translated: CASSFGGAVETQYF. V gene TRBV5-1 combines with J gene TRBJ2-5; a weak D match, TRBD2 (6 bases). Germline V gene lookup returns CDR1 SGHRS and CDR2 YFSETQ. Between the trimmed V and J ends, which lost 2 bases and 5 bases, there was a span of 13 bases. The CDR3 is 14 residues long.

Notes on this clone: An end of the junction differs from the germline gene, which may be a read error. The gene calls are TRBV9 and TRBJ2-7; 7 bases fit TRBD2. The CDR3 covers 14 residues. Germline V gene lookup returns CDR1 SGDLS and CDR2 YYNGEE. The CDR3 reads CASSVAGGDYGQYF. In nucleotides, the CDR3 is TGTGCCAGCAGCGTAGCTGGGGGGGACTACGGGCAGTACTTC.

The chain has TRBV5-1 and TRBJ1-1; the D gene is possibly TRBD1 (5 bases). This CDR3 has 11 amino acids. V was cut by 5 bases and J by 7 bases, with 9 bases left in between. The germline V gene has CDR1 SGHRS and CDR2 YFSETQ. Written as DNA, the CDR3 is TGCGCCAGCAGTGGGGCTTTTGAAGCTTTCTTT. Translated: CASSGAFEAFF.

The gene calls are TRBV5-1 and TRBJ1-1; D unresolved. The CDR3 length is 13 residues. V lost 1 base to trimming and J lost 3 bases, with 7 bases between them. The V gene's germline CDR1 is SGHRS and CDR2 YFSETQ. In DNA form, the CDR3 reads TGCGCCAGCAGCTTGAACGGGGACACTGAAGCTTTCTTT. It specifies CASSLNGDTEAFF.